The subject of this entry is one T cell receptor (beta chain). Its antigen target is currently unknown. No much larger clone is present one base from it, and per-base qualities are unavailable. TCR beta CDR3 regions were amplified from RNA transcripts for repertoire sequencing. The first round was an RT-PCR using HTBI primers with the Qiagen OneStep RT-PCR kit, and this first round was followed by a second-round multiplex PCR, then size selection and purification. The libraries underwent paired-end sequencing with 100 bp reads on an Illumina HiSeq2000. The authors processed their data as follows. Reads were processed with SOAPnuke, discarding reads with adapters, uncalled bases, mean Phred below 15, or no exact constant-primer or identifier match. COPE v1.2.5 was used to merge the high-quality paired reads. Each unique nucleotide sequence was treated as a clonotype, and MiTCR v1.1 was used to align the clonotypes to the IMGT TRB V, D and J references. Only V-J combinations with frequency above 0.0001 were analysed, covering approximately 99% of repertoires. For each V-J combination, a TCR clonal expansion and chaos score was defined as F50 clonal expansion divided by the chaos observed in the TCRdist matrix. Welch's t-statistics and random forest were used to reduce the features to approximately 13 V-J combinations, which were then used as input to a naive Bayes classifier. Thyroid-blood repertoire similarity was quantified with the Morisita-Horn index. TCRdb's own reprocessing of the public reads used fastp at Q25 and MiXCR and kept productive beta chains. Records with the same CDR3 protein are collapsed into one entry carrying the most frequent genes and DNA. These V and J calls rely on TCRdb rather than the paper's analysis. The sample contains about 1.1 million distinct CDR3 sequences, about two fifths of them found a single time. Clones ranked in the top ten supply 11% of the sample.

The hyperthyroidism patients were 18 to 65 years old and newly diagnosed, with a disease duration of less than 2 months. Patients with other autoimmune diseases, uncontrolled infections, pregnancy or lactation were excluded from the study. Diagnosis was based on clinical symptoms, serum thyroxine, TRAb, thyroid ultrasound and orbital computed tomography. Total RNA was extracted with Trizol reagent and quality-checked on an Agilent 2100 Bioanalyzer. CDR3 length: 12 amino acids, cysteine to phenylalanine. The entry retains the CDR3 DNA only, 36 bases that are in frame from base 1. Trimming at the junction amounts to 5 bases on V and 5 bases on J, and the germline ends lie 10 bases apart. The germline V gene (reference sequence) yields PRHDT for CDR1 and FYEKMQ for CDR2. These data originate in a study of Graves' ophthalmopathy and Graves' hyperthyroidism (dated by TCRdb to between 2017 and 2018). With respect to the entire study: A patient counted as having stable hyperthyroidism if there was no progression to ophthalmopathy within 18 months of follow-up. To tell Graves' ophthalmopathy apart from Graves' hyperthyroidism, and to predict which patients would progress to ophthalmopathy, the study relied on TCR beta repertoire signatures. In total, 120 to 150 blood samples were TCR-sequenced: roughly 45 ophthalmopathy, around 75 hyperthyroidism and some 17 hyperthyroidism-to-ophthalmopathy patients. To explore V-J signatures distinguishing ophthalmopathy from hyperthyroidism, a discovery set of 100 or so patients (roughly 42 ophthalmopathy, some 57 stable hyperthyroidism) was enrolled. The independent validation cohort included 18 hyperthyroidism patients plus 17 patients who later progressed from hyperthyroidism to ophthalmopathy. In over five hyperthyroidism patients, the T-cell repertoires found in thyroid tissue were compared with those found in blood. After sampling, hyperthyroidism patients received methimazole starting at 30 mg daily, and ophthalmopathy patients received high-dose intravenous methylprednisolone.

General study outcomes and caveats: Most expanded thyroid clonotypes with a frequency above 0.001 also appeared in blood, which suggests that blood repertoires may reflect the immune response in the thyroid. Sample size was not predetermined statistically, and investigators were not blinded to group allocation. In validation, the model predicted ophthalmopathy progression with about 70% sensitivity and around 72% specificity; 12 predicted patients were CT-confirmed with GO in a median of approximately six months. In cross-validation, the 13-signature model distinguished ophthalmopathy from stable hyperthyroidism with approximately 88% sensitivity and around 81% specificity, and in the test set the corresponding values were around 78% and 73%.

This TCR was recovered from an adult man with Graves' hyperthyroidism. The rearrangement joined TRBV13 to TRBJ2-7; tentative D gene TRBD2, with 6 bases matching. Sequences were obtained from peripheral blood or thyroid tissue (not recorded which). The bases are TGTGCCAGCAGCGCAGGAGGGGACGAGCAGTACTTC. Its coded protein is CASSAGGDEQYF.